This TCR beta chain was sequenced in a study of shared clonotypes between healthy human individuals. For the study at large: Each donor's CD8 memory used one plate, CD8 naive two, each CD4 subset three.

Only CD45RO-negative cells positively selected for CCR7 counted as naive CD8 cells, so terminally differentiated effector memory CD45RA+ cells were excluded. Clones were read by immunoSEQ multiplex PCR, and TCRdb kept only the in-frame ones, dropping some. The repertoire includes about 2,200,000 clones, about 92% of them detected once, and roughly 1.8% sits in the top ten. Sequencing input: naive CD8+ T cells from PBMCs. This TCR was sampled from a man between 18 and 35 years old in good health. Some clones in this sample may be carry-over from other donors' samples.

The CDR3 DNA follows: TGTGCCATCAGCTCCGGGACAGCGAACACCGGGGAGCTGTTTTTT. It specifies CAISSGTANTGELFF. The chain uses TRBV10-3 and TRBJ2-2, with 7 bases identical to TRBD1. CDR3 length: 15 residues. CDR1 ENHRY and CDR2 SYGVKD come from the germline V gene. The ends lost 6 bases at V and 0 bases at J; junction bases unmatched: 4.